The present TCR beta chain was sequenced within a study of cytomegalovirus exposure and HLA in healthy donors. The study, taken as a whole, reports: It was 150 or so TCR beta chains that were listed as cytomegalovirus-associated.

Some clones are missing from TCRdb's copy, which holds only in-frame ones; the method was immunoSEQ multiplex PCR. This table has approximately 82,000 clones, roughly 93% appearing once. Donors were drawn from the roughly 120-subject validation cohort, separate from the approximately 700-subject first cohort. Note on this clone: What it recognizes is unknown.

Sequenced material: PBMCs. This TCR was sampled from a man in his late teens or twenties in good health and CMV-seronegative.

The CDR3 spells CAWSRDRVNTGELFF. The CDR3, as DNA: TGTGCCTGGAGCCGGGACAGGGTGAACACCGGGGAGCTGTTTTTT. J is TRBJ2-2 and V is TRBV30; TRBD1 agrees at 9 bases. Germline V gives CDR1 GTSNPN, CDR2 SVGIG (reference sequence). The CDR3 sequence is 15 residues long. Trimming removed 3 bases from V and 1 base from J; junction bases left unmatched: 3.